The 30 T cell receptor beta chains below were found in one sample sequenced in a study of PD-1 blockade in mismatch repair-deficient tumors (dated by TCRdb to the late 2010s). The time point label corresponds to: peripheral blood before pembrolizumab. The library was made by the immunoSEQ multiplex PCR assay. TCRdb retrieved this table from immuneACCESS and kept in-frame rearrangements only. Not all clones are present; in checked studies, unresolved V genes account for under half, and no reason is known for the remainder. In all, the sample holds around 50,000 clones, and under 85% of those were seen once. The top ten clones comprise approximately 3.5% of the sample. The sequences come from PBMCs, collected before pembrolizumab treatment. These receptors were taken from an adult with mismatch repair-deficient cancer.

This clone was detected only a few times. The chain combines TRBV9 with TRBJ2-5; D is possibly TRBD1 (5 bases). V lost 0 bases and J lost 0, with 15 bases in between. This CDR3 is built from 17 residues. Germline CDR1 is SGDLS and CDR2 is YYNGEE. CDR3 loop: CASSVDEGAIYQETQYF. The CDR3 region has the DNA TGTGCCAGCAGCGTAGATGAAGGGGCCATCTACCAAGAGACCCAGTACTTC.

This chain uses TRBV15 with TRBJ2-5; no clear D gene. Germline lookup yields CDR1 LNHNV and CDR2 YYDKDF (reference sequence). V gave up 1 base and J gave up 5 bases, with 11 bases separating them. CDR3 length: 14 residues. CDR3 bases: TGTGCCACCAGCAGAGCAGTGGCCAGGGAGACCCAGTACTTC. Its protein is CATSRAVARETQYF.

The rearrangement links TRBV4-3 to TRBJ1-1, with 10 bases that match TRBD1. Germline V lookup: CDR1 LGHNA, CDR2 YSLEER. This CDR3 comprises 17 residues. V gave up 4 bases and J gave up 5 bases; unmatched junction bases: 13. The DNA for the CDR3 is TGCGCCAGCAGCCTCCGGGACAGGGGCCTCTTGGGGACTGAAGCTTTCTTT. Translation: CASSLRDRGLLGTEAFF.

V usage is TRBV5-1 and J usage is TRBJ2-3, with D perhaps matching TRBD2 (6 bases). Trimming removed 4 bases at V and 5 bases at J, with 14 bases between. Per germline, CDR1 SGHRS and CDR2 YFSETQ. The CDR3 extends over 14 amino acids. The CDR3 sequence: CASSVGGVGDTQYF. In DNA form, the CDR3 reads TGCGCCAGCAGCGTGGGGGGTGTTGGAGATACGCAGTATTTT.

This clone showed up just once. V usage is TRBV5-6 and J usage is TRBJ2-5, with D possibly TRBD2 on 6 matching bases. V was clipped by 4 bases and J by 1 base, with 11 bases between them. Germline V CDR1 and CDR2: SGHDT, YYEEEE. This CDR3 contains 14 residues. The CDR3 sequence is CASSKEGFQETQYF. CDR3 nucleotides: TGTGCCAGCAGCAAGGAGGGATTCCAAGAGACCCAGTACTTC.

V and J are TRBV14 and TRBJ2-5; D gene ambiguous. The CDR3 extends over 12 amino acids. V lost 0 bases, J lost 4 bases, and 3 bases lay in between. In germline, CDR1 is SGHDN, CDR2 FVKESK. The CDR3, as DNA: TGTGCCAGCAGCCAAGAGGGAGAGACCCAGTACTTC. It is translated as CASSQEGETQYF.

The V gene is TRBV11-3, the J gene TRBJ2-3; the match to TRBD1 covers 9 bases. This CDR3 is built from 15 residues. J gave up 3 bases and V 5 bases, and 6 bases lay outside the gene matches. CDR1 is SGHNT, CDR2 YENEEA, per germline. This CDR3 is CASSARDRVTDTQYF. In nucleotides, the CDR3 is TGTGCCAGCAGCGCCCGGGACAGGGTTACAGATACGCAGTATTTT.

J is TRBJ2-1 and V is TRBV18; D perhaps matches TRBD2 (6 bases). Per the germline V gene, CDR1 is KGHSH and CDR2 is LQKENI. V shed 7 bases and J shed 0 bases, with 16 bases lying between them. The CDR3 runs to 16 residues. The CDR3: CASCVKRVSSYNEQFF. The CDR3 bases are TGTGCCAGCTGCGTCAAGCGGGTCAGCTCCTACAATGAGCAGTTCTTC.

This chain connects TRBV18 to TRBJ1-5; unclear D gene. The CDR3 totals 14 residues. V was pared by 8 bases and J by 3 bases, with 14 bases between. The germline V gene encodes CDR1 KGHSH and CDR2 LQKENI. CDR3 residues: CASTQEVLNQPQHF. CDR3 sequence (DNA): TGTGCCAGCACCCAAGAAGTACTCAATCAGCCCCAGCATTTT. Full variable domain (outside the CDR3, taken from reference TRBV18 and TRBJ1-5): NAGVMQNPRHLVRRRGQEARLRCSPMKGHSHVYWYRQLPEEGLKFMVYLQKENIIDESGMPKERFSAEFPKEGPSILRIQQVVRGDSAAYFCASTQEVLNQPQHFGDGTRLSIL.

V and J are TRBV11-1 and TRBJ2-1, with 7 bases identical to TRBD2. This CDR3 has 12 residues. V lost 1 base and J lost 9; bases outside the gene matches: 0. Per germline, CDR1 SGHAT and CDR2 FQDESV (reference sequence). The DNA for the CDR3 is TGTGCCAGCAGCTTAGGGGGGGGTGAGCAGTTCTTC. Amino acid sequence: CASSLGGGEQFF.

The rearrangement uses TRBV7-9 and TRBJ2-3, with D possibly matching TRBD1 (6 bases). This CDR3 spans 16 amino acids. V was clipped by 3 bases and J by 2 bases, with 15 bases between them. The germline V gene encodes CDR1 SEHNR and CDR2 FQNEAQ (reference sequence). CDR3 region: CASSFIGYRDTDTQYF. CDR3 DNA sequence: TGTGCCAGCAGCTTTATCGGTTACAGGGACACAGATACGCAGTATTTT.

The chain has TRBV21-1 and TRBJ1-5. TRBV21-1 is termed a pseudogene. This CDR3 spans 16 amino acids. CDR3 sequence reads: CASSKDSGGGHQPQHF. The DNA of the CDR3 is TGTGCCAGCAGCAAAGACTCCGGAGGGGGGCATCAGCCCCAGCATTTT.

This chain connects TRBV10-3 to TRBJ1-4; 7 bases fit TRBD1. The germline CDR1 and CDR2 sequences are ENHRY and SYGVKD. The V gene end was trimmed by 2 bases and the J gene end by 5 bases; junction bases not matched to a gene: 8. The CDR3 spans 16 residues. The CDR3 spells CAISETPGQINEKLFF. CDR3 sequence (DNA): TGTGCCATCAGTGAGACTCCGGGACAGATAAATGAAAAACTGTTTTTT.

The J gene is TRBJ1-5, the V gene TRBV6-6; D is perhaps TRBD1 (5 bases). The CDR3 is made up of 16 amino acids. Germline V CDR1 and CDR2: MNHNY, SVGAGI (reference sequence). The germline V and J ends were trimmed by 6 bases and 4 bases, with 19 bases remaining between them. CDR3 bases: TGTGCCAGCAGGGATTTGGACACTGGAAGTAATCAGCCCCAGCATTTT. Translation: CASRDLDTGSNQPQHF.

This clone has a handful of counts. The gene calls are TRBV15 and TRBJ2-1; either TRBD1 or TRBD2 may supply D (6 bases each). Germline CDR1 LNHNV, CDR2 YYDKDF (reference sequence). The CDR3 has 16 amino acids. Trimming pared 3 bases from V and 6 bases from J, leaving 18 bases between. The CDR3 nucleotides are TGTGCCACCAGCAGTGCCCCGAGGGGGACTGCCAATGAGCAGTTCTTC. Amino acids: CATSSAPRGTANEQFF. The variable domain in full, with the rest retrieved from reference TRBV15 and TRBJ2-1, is DAMVIQNPRYQVTQFGKPVTLSCSQTLNHNVMYWYQQKSSQAPKLLFHYYDKDFNNEADTPDNFQSRRPNTSFCFLDIRSPGLGDTAMYLCATSSAPRGTANEQFFGPGTRLTVL.

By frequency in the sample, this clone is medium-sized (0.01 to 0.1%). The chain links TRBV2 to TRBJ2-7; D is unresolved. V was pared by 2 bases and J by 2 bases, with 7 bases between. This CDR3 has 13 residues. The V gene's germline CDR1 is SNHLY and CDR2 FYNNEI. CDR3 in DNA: TGTGCCAGCAGTGAACGTTCTACCTACGAGCAGTACTTC. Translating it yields CASSERSTYEQYF.

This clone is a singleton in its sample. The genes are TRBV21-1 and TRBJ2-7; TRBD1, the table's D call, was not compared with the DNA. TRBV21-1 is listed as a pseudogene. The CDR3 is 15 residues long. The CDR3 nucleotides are TGTGCCAGCAGCTTCGTCGGGACAGGGCCCTACGAGCAGTACTTC. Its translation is CASSFVGTGPYEQYF.

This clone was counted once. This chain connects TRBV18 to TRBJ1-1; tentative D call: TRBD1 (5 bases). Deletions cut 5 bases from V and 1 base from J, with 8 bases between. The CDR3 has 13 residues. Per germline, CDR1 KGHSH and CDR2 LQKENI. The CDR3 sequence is CASSSTGNTEAFF. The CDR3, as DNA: TGTGCCAGCTCATCTACAGGGAACACTGAAGCTTTCTTT.

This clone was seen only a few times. The CDR3 reads CASSQDLYNEQFF. In DNA form, the CDR3 reads TGCGCCAGCAGCCAAGACTTATACAATGAGCAGTTCTTC. This rearrangement joins TRBV4-1 to TRBJ2-1, with unresolved D. The V gene's germline CDR1 is MGHRA and CDR2 YSYEKL. Trimming pared 0 bases from V and 4 bases from J, leaving 4 bases between. This CDR3 contains 13 residues.

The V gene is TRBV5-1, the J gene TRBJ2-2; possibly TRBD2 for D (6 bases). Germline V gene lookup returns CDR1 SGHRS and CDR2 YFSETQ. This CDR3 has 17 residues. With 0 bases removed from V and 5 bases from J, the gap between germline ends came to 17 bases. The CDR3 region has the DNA TGCGCCAGCAGCTTGGGGTCCGGGAGAAGGTCTACCGGGGAGCTGTTTTTT. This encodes CASSLGSGRRSTGELFF.

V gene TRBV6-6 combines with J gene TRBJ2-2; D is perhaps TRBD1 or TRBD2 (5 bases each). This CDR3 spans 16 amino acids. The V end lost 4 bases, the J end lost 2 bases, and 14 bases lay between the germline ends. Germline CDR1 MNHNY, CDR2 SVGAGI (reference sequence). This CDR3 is CASSSPGTFNTGELFF. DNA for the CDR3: TGTGCCAGCAGTTCCCCCGGGACGTTCAACACCGGGGAGCTGTTTTTT.

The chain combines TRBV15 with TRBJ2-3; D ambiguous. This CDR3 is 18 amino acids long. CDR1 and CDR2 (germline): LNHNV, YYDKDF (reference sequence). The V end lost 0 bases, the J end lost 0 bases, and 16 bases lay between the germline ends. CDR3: CATSRDLRDYSSTDTQYF. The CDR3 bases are TGTGCCACCAGCAGAGATCTTAGGGATTACTCTAGCACAGATACGCAGTATTTT. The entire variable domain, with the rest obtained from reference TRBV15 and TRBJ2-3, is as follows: DAMVIQNPRYQVTQFGKPVTLSCSQTLNHNVMYWYQQKSSQAPKLLFHYYDKDFNNEADTPDNFQSRRPNTSFCFLDIRSPGLGDTAMYLCATSRDLRDYSSTDTQYFGPGTRLTVL.

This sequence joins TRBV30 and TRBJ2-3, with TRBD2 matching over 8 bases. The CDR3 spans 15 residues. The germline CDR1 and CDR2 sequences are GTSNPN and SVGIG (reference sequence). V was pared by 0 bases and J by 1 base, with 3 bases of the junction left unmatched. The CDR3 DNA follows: TGTGCCTGGAGTGTCGGGGGGGAGGGCACAGATACGCAGTATTTT. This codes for CAWSVGGEGTDTQYF.

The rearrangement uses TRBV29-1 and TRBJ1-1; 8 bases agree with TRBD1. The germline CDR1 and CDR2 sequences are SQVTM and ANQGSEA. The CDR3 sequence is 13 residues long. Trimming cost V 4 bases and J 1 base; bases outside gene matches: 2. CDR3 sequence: CSVATGGNTEAFF. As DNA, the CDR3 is TGCAGCGTTGCTACAGGGGGGAACACTGAAGCTTTCTTT. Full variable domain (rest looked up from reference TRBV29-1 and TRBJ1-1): SAVISQKPSRDICQRGTSLTIQCQVDSQVTMMFWYRQQPGQSLTLIATANQGSEATYESGFVIDKFPISRPNLTFSTLTVSNMSPEDSSIYLCSVATGGNTEAFFGQGTRLTVV.

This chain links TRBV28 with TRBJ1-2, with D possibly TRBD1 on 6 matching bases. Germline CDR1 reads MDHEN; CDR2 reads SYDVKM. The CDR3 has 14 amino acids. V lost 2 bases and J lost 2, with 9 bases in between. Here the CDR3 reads CASSLTGPNYGYTF. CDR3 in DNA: TGTGCCAGCAGTTTAACAGGGCCCAACTATGGCTACACCTTC.

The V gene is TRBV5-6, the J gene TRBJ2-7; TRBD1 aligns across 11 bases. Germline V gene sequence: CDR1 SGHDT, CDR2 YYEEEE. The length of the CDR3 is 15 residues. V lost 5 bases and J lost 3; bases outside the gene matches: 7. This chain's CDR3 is CASSSLGTGGYEQYF. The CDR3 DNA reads TGTGCCAGCAGTTCTCTCGGGACAGGGGGCTACGAGCAGTACTTC.

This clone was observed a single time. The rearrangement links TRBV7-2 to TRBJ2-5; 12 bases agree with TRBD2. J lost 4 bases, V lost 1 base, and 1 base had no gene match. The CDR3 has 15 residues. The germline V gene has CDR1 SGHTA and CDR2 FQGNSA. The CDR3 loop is CASSLVGLAGETQYF. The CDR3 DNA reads TGTGCCAGCAGCTTAGTGGGACTAGCGGGAGAGACCCAGTACTTC. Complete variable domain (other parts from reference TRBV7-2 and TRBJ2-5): GAGVSQSPSNKVTEKGKDVELRCDPISGHTALYWYRQSLGQGLEFLIYFQGNSAPDKSGLPSDRFSAERTGGSVSTLTIQRTQQEDSAVYLCASSLVGLAGETQYFGPGTRLLVL.

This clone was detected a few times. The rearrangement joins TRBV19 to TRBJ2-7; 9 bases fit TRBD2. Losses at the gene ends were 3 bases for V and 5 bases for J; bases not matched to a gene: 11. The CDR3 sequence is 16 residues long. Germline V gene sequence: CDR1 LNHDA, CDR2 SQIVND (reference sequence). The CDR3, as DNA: TGTGCCAGTAGTATGGGCGCCGGGACTAGCTTCAACGAGCAGTACTTC. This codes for CASSMGAGTSFNEQYF. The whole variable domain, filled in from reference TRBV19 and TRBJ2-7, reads DGGITQSPKYLFRKEGQNVTLSCEQNLNHDAMYWYRQDPGQGLRLIYYSQIVNDFQKGDIAEGYSVSREKKESFPLTVTSAQKNPTAFYLCASSMGAGTSFNEQYFGPGTRLTVT.

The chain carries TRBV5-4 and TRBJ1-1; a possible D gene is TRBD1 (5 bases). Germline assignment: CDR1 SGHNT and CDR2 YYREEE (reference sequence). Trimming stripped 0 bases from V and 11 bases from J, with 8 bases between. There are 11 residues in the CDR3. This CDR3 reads CASSLAGTAFF. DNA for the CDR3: TGTGCCAGCAGCTTGGCGGGGACGGCTTTCTTT.

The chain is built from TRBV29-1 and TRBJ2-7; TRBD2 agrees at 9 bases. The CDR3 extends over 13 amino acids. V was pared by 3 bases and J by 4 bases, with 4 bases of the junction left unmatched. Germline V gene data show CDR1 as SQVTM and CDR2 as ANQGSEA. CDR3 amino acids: CSVEASGVYEQYF. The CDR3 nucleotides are TGCAGCGTTGAGGCTAGCGGGGTATACGAGCAGTACTTC.